This section outlines one T cell receptor (beta chain) sequence together with its context. The data stem from a study of spatial heterogeneity in lung cancer. Looking at the study overall: The library had UMIs, and each TCR and UMI pair averaged more than ten raw reads.

Trimming removed 1 base at V and 9 bases at J, with 19 bases between. Germline V CDR1 and CDR2: LGHDT, YNNKEL (reference sequence). This CDR3 region has 15 residues. Time point meaning: sample taken at primary tumor resection. No cells were sorted before sequencing. The whole RNA sequenced was extracted from tumor, nontumor lung or frozen PBMC. Untreated early-stage non-small cell lung cancer patients, 55 to 85 in total, were the donors. Using its own MiXCR run on the 5' RACE reads, TCRdb lists one record per CDR3 protein. The sample shows over 25,000 distinct CDR3 sequences, 7.5% to 9.5% of them seen only once.

The J gene is TRBJ2-7, the V gene TRBV3-1, with D possibly matching TRBD2 (6 bases). This sample comprised PBMCs, obtained at surgery. The TCR comes from a female donor with early-stage non-small cell lung cancer. The CDR3 here is CASSQGQRRVQRQYF. As DNA, the CDR3 is TGTGCCAGCAGCCAAGGACAGCGGAGGGTTCAGAGGCAGTACTTC.